Listed below are T cell receptor beta chains from one sample, sequenced in a study of response to subunit inactivated influenza vaccine. TCRdb ran MiXCR on the RT-PCR reads and lists one entry per CDR3 protein. The sample gives 630,000 or so distinct CDR3 sequences, roughly 14% of which show up once; 11% is in the top ten. The sample here was PBMCs from blood, taken approximately 13 days after vaccination. The receptors originated from a man between 50 and 59 years old who received an inactivated influenza vaccine. Both conserved end residues are part of each CDR3. D genes are given only for firm matches. Part of the rows lack a size; the others show once, few, many or a class for expanded clones.

TRBJ2-1,TRBD2,TRBV7-9,.,CASSFPLAGVNEQFF,TGTGCCAGCAGCTTCCCACTGGCGGGAGTAAATGAGCAGTTCTTC
TRBJ2-3,.,TRBV6-6,few,CAGRQIPGDTQYF,TGTGCCGGCAGGCAAATACCAGGGGATACGCAGTATTTT
TRBJ2-1,.,TRBV7-9,.,CASRPNNEQFF,TGTGCCAGCAGACCTAACAATGAGCAGTTCTTC
TRBJ1-2,.,TRBV7-9,.,CASGPALSAYGYTF,TGTGCCAGCGGGCCGGCACTTAGCGCGTATGGCTACACCTTC
TRBJ1-2,.,TRBV3-1,few,CASSQEGIGGGSGYTF,TGTGCCAGCAGCCAAGAAGGGATCGGGGGAGGCTCTGGCTACACCTTC
TRBJ2-1,.,TRBV7-2,.,CDSSHPHNEQFF,TGTGACAGCAGCCATCCTCACAATGAGCAGTTCTTC
TRBJ2-3,.,TRBV20-1,few,CSARDRWGADTQYF,TGCAGTGCTAGAGATCGATGGGGGGCAGATACGCAGTATTTT
TRBJ1-6,TRBD1,TRBV7-2,few,CASSPRQGVGNSPLHF,TGTGCCAGCAGCCCACGACAGGGGGTCGGTAATTCACCCCTCCACTTT
TRBJ2-3,TRBD1,TRBV30,many,CAWYNPGGSSTDTQYF,TGTGCCTGGTATAACCCAGGGGGCTCTAGCACAGATACGCAGTATTTT
TRBJ2-2,.,TRBV12-3/TRBV12-4,few,CASVRAGFANTGELFF,TGTGCCAGCGTCAGAGCGGGTTTCGCGAACACCGGGGAGCTGTTTTTT
TRBJ2-7,TRBD2,TRBV12-3/TRBV12-4,many,CASSYNSGRFANEQYF,TGTGCCAGCAGCTACAATAGCGGGAGGTTTGCTAACGAGCAGTACTTC
TRBJ2-7,.,TRBV20-1,.,CSATSGPSNLYEQYF,TGCAGTGCTACCTCGGGGCCATCAAACCTATACGAGCAGTACTTC
TRBJ1-4,.,TRBV5-1,.,CASSPQGQATNEKLFF,TGCGCCAGCAGCCCTCAGGGGCAAGCAACTAATGAAAAACTGTTTTTT
TRBJ2-7,TRBD2,TRBV13,few,CASSPSGGAPYEQYF,TGTGCCAGCAGTCCTAGCGGGGGGGCCCCCTACGAGCAGTACTTC
TRBJ2-2,TRBD2,TRBV12-3/TRBV12-4,few,CASLSLSGRETGELFF,TGTGCCAGCCTCAGTTTGAGCGGGAGGGAGACCGGGGAGCTGTTTTTT
TRBJ1-1,.,TRBV7-9,.,CASSPIEGLFRRAFF,TGTGCCAGCAGCCCAATCGAGGGACTTTTCAGGCGAGCTTTCTTT
TRBJ2-3,.,TRBV10-3,few,CAISESGSTDTQYF,TGTGCCATCAGTGAGTCGGGGAGCACAGATACGCAGTATTTT
TRBJ2-3,.,TRBV3-1,.,CASSFKTTDTQYF,TGTGCCAGCAGCTTCAAAACCACAGATACGCAGTATTTT
TRBJ1-2,.,TRBV27,few,CASSLAGGGNGYTF,TGTGCCAGCAGTTTGGCCGGGGGAGGGAATGGCTACACCTTC
TRBJ2-7,.,TRBV29-1,few,CSVEFFSGGTVHYEQYF,TGCAGCGTTGAGTTCTTTAGTGGCGGGACAGTTCACTACGAGCAGTACTTC
TRBJ1-4,.,TRBV9,.,CASSVGTGTNEKLFF,TGTGCCAGCAGCGTAGGTACAGGGACTAATGAAAAACTGTTTTTT
TRBJ1-1,TRBD1,TRBV5-1,many,CASSLGTGLNTEAFF,TGCGCCAGCAGCTTGGGGACAGGTTTAAACACTGAAGCTTTCTTT
TRBJ1-2,TRBD1,TRBV20-1,few,CSAERTGWDGYTF,TGCAGTGCTGAGCGGACAGGGTGGGACGGCTACACCTTC
TRBJ2-1,.,TRBV11-2,.,CASSLAIGRSYNEQFF,TGTGCCAGCAGCTTAGCGATCGGCAGGTCCTACAATGAGCAGTTCTTC
TRBJ2-7,TRBD2,TRBV9,.,CASSVGGSGSPYEHYF,TGTGCCAGCAGCGTAGGTGGTAGCGGGAGTCCCTACGAGCACTACTTC
TRBJ1-1,TRBD1,TRBV7-9,.,CASSPGQGGGNTEAFF,TGTGCCAGCAGCCCGGGACAGGGTGGGGGGAACACTGAAGCTTTCTTT
TRBJ2-3,.,TRBV24-1,few,CATSDASGDTQYF,TGTGCCACCAGTGATGCCAGCGGGGATACGCAGTATTTT